What follows is one T cell receptor (beta chain) and its context. This PCR relied on a set of 60 Vbeta primers and 13 Jbeta primers. The assay was immunoSEQ multiplex PCR, and TCRdb's table has in-frame clones only and misses some. The sample contains 65,000 to 95,000 clones, over 75% of which appear only once. V was trimmed by 4 bases and J by 0 bases, leaving 12 bases between them. The CDR3 sequence is 15 residues long. The sample belongs to a study of cytomegalovirus exposure and HLA in healthy donors. The sequenced sample was PBMCs. The chain couples TRBV5-3 to TRBJ2-3, with D possibly being TRBD2 (7 bases). TRBV5-3 is known as an ORF, though its function is uncertain. This clonotype was obtained from a human donor in good health. In nucleotides, the CDR3 is TGTGCCAGAAGCGGAGGGGGGGGCAGCACAGATACGCAGTATTTT. It yields the protein CARSGGGGSTDTQYF.